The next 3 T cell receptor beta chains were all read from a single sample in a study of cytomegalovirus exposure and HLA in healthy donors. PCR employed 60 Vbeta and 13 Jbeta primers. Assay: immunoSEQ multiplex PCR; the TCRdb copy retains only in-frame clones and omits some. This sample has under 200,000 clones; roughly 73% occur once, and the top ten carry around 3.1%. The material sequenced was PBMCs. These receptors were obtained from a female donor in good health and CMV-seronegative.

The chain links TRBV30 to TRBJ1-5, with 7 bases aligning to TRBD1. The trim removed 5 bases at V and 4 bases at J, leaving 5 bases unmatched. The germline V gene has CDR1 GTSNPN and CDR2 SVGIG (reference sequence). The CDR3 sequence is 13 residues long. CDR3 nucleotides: TGTGCCTGGGGGGCAGGGGGAAATCAGCCCCAGCATTTT. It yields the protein CAWGAGGNQPQHF.

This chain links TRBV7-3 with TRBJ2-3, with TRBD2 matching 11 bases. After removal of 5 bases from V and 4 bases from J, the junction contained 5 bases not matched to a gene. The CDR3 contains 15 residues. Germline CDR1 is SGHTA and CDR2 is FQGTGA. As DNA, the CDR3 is TGTGCCAGCAGCCTACGACTAGCGGGGTCAGATACGCAGTATTTT. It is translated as CASSLRLAGSDTQYF.

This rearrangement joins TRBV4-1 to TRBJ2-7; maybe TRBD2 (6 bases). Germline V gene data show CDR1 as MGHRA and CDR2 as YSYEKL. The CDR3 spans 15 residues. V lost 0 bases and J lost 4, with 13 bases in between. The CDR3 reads CASSQEVADSYEQYF. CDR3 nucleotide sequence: TGCGCCAGCAGCCAAGAGGTAGCGGACTCTTACGAGCAGTACTTC.